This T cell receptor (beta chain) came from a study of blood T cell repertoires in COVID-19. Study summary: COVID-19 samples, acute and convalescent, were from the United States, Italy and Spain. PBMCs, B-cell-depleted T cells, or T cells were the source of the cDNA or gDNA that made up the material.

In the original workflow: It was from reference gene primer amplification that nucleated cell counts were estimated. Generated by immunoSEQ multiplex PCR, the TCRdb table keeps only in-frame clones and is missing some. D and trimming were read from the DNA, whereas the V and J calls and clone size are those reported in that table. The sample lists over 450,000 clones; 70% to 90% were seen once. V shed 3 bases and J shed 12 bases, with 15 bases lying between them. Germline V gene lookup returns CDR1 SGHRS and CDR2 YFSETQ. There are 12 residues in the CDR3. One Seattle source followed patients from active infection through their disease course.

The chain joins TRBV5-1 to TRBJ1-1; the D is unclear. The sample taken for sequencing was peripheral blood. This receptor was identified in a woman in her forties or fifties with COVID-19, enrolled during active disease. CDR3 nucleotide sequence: TGCGCCAGCAGCTGGGAGGGCGGGCGAACTTTCTTT. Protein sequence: CASSWEGGRTFF.